This T cell receptor (beta chain) stems from a study of T cell changes during pregnancy in multiple sclerosis. This CDR3 region has 13 residues. Germline V gene lookup returns CDR1 SGHRS and CDR2 YFSETQ. V dropped 1 base and J dropped 2 bases, with 7 bases sitting between them. TCRdb keeps only in-frame clones here, not all; method: immunoSEQ multiplex PCR. The table lists about 40,000 clones, roughly nine tenths of them singletons. Material: CD4+ T cells from peripheral blood mononuclear cells, obtained before pregnancy. The chain recombines TRBV5-1 with TRBJ2-7; D possibly corresponds to TRBD2 (6 bases). The TCR comes from a female donor with multiple sclerosis, enrolled in a pregnancy study. CDR3 sequence (DNA): TGCGCCAGCAGCTTGCCGGGGGCCTACGAGCAGTACTTC. Translating it yields CASSLPGAYEQYF.